The 32 T cell receptor beta chains in this list originate from one sample, sequenced in a study of shared clonotypes between healthy human individuals. The table came from immunoSEQ multiplex PCR; TCRdb's copy has only in-frame clones and leaves some out. The sample has millions of clones; 93% are singletons. Sequencing used naive CD4+ T cells from PBMCs. Subset in this sample: CD45RA+ positively selected. These receptors all stem from a young man in good health. Some clones in this sample may be carry-over from other donors' samples.

The CDR3 DNA sequence: TGTGCCAGCAGTACCCAGACAGGGAGGCAGCCCCAGCATTTT. This gives the protein CASSTQTGRQPQHF. The chain is built from TRBV28 and TRBJ1-5; 7 bases are shared with TRBD1. The V segment lost 5 bases and the J segment 7 bases; nucleotides outside the gene matches: 8. Germline V lookup: CDR1 MDHEN, CDR2 SYDVKM. This CDR3 has 14 amino acids.

The rearrangement links TRBV28 to TRBJ1-1; no definite D call. V dropped 8 bases and J dropped 5 bases, with 15 bases sitting between them. CDR3 length: 13 residues. The germline V gene encodes CDR1 MDHEN and CDR2 SYDVKM. CDR3 sequence (DNA): TGTGCCAGCTCGGGAGGAATAGGGACTGAAGCTTTCTTT. Its protein is CASSGGIGTEAFF. The full variable domain, completed using reference TRBV28 and TRBJ1-1, is DVKVTQSSRYLVKRTGEKVFLECVQDMDHENMFWYRQDPGLGLRLIYFSYDVKMKEKGDIPEGYSVSREKKERFSLILESASTNQTSMYLCASSGGIGTEAFFGQGTRLTVV.

The V call is TRBV28, the J call TRBJ2-3; D possibly uses TRBD1 or TRBD2 (5 bases each). Germline CDR1 reads MDHEN; CDR2 reads SYDVKM. The CDR3 spans 11 residues. Trimming left V 4 bases short and J 13 bases short, with 12 bases between. As DNA, the CDR3 is TGTGCCAGCAGTTCAATGAGGGGCAAGTATTTT. The encoded protein is CASSSMRGKYF.

The V call is TRBV7-9, the J call TRBJ1-4; TRBD1 aligns across 9 bases. This CDR3 is 15 amino acids long. Germline values: CDR1 SEHNR, CDR2 FQNEAQ (reference sequence). After removal of 6 bases from V and 5 bases from J, the junction contained 7 bases not matched to a gene. The DNA for the CDR3 is TGTGCCAGCAGGAAAGGGGGACAGGGAAATGAAAAACTGTTTTTT. As protein: CASRKGGQGNEKLFF.

This sequence joins TRBV11-2 and TRBJ2-1, with 12 bases matching TRBD2. This CDR3 is 18 amino acids long. The V segment lost 2 bases and the J segment 7 bases; nucleotides outside the gene matches: 12. Per germline, CDR1 SGHAT and CDR2 FQNNGV. The DNA of the CDR3 is TGTGCCAGCAGCTTACTTAGGCTAGCGGGAGGGCCGGGGAATGAGCAGTTCTTC. Translation: CASSLLRLAGGPGNEQFF. Together with reference TRBV11-2 and TRBJ2-1, the CDR3 gives the full variable domain: EAGVAQSPRYKIIEKRQSVAFWCNPISGHATLYWYQQILGQGPKLLIQFQNNGVVDDSQLPKDRFSAERLKGVDSTLKIQPAKLEDSAVYLCASSLLRLAGGPGNEQFFGPGTRLTVL.

The CDR3 bases are TGCGCCACCCAGTTGACAGGGGGCTCGGGCACTGAAGCTTTCTTT. Translated: CATQLTGGSGTEAFF. The chain has TRBV5-1 and TRBJ1-1, with TRBD1 matching 10 bases. The CDR3 totals 15 residues. Trimming cost V 9 bases and J 4 bases; bases outside gene matches: 12. CDR1 SGHRS and CDR2 YFSETQ come from the germline V gene.

This chain links TRBV6-5 with TRBJ2-5; 7 nucleotides align to TRBD1. This CDR3 region has 15 residues. J was trimmed by 1 base and V by 4 bases; bases with no gene match: 6. From germline, CDR1 is MNHEY and CDR2 SVGAGI. The chain's CDR3 is CASSSGQSTQETQYF. The CDR3 region has the DNA TGTGCCAGCAGTTCGGGACAGAGCACCCAAGAGACCCAGTACTTC.

The V call is TRBV11-2, the J call TRBJ2-7; TRBD1 is a possible D gene (6 bases). Germline CDR1 and CDR2: SGHAT and FQNNGV. This CDR3 contains 16 residues. V was trimmed by 4 bases and J by 3 bases, leaving 19 bases between them. The CDR3 reads CASSSLGQFDRYEQYF. CDR3 DNA sequence: TGTGCCAGCAGCTCCCTTGGACAGTTTGATCGCTACGAGCAGTACTTC.

The rearrangement joins TRBV28 to TRBJ2-2, with 8 bases fitting TRBD1. V was pared by 5 bases and J by 1 base, with 3 bases of the junction left unmatched. CDR3 length equals 15 residues. Germline V gene lookup returns CDR1 MDHEN and CDR2 SYDVKM. For the CDR3, the DNA is TGTGCCAGCAGTCCCGGGACAGGGAACACCGGGGAGCTGTTTTTT. Amino acids: CASSPGTGNTGELFF.

This sequence joins TRBV28 and TRBJ1-1; no definite D call. The CDR3 length is 14 residues. The germline V gene has CDR1 MDHEN and CDR2 SYDVKM. The V and J ends lost 7 bases and 1 base respectively, with 13 bases between them. The CDR3 region has the DNA TGTGCCAGCATCTCCCGAGGAGCGAACACTGAAGCTTTCTTT. Protein product: CASISRGANTEAFF.

Regarding this clone: Other DNA sequences in the sample encode the same CDR3. The V gene is TRBV5-1, the J gene TRBJ2-5; 15 nucleotides match TRBD2. CDR1 is SGHRS, CDR2 YFSETQ, per germline. The CDR3 runs 16 residues. V lost 0 bases, J lost 4 bases, and 1 base stayed unmatched. CDR3 sequence reads: CASSLAGLAGGETQYF. For the CDR3, the DNA is TGCGCCAGCAGCTTGGCGGGACTAGCGGGAGGAGAGACCCAGTACTTC. The full variable domain, completed using reference TRBV5-1 and TRBJ2-5, is KAGVTQTPRYLIKTRGQQVTLSCSPISGHRSVSWYQQTPGQGLQFLFEYFSETQRNKGNFPGRFSGRQFSNSRSEMNVSTLELGDSALYLCASSLAGLAGGETQYFGPGTRLLVL.

The gene calls are TRBV19 and TRBJ2-1, with D perhaps given as TRBD1 or TRBD2 (5 bases each). V lost 3 bases and J 2 bases, leaving 11 bases between the germline ends. The germline V gene encodes CDR1 LNHDA and CDR2 SQIVND (reference sequence). CDR3 size: 15 residues. DNA for the CDR3: TGTGCCAGTAGTATTGGGGGTAACACCTACAATGAGCAGTTCTTC. Translation gives CASSIGGNTYNEQFF. The variable domain in full, completed from reference TRBV19 and TRBJ2-1, reads DGGITQSPKYLFRKEGQNVTLSCEQNLNHDAMYWYRQDPGQGLRLIYYSQIVNDFQKGDIAEGYSVSREKKESFPLTVTSAQKNPTAFYLCASSIGGNTYNEQFFGPGTRLTVL.

This chain connects TRBV30 to TRBJ1-5; 7 nucleotides agree with TRBD1. CDR1 and CDR2 from the germline V gene are GTSNPN and SVGIG (reference sequence). Unmatched junction bases numbered 6, after V lost 1 base and J lost 3 bases. This CDR3 contains 15 residues. CDR3 DNA sequence: TGTGCCTGGAGTGCACTGACAGGGATCAATCAGCCCCAGCATTTT. It specifies CAWSALTGINQPQHF.

This clone has only one observation. Additional DNA sequences in this sample encode the identical CDR3. This chain uses TRBV7-2 with TRBJ1-1; weak D call: TRBD1 (5 bases). Per germline, CDR1 SGHTA and CDR2 FQGNSA. CDR3 length: 14 residues. Trimming shortened V by 2 bases and J by 1 base, and 8 bases separated the two germline ends. The CDR3 region has the DNA TGTGCCAGCAGCTTAACAGGTCCGAACACTGAAGCTTTCTTT. Protein sequence: CASSLTGPNTEAFF.

This clone has only one observation. The V and J genes are TRBV5-4 and TRBJ2-5; TRBD2 agrees at 12 bases. Trimming at V came to 5 bases and at J to 5 bases, leaving 7 bases not matched to a gene. The germline CDR1 and CDR2 sequences are SGHNT and YYREEE (reference sequence). The length of the CDR3 is 15 residues. The CDR3, as DNA: TGTGCCAGCAGTACGACTAGCGGGAGAGGCGAGACCCAGTACTTC. As protein: CASSTTSGRGETQYF. The full variable domain, its missing parts supplied by reference TRBV5-4 and TRBJ2-5, is ETGVTQSPTHLIKTRGQQVTLRCSSQSGHNTVSWYQQALGQGPQFIFQYYREEENGRGNFPPRFSGLQFPNYSSELNVNALELDDSALYLCASSTTSGRGETQYFGPGTRLLVL.

The chain joins TRBV5-4 to TRBJ1-1; weak D call: TRBD1 (5 bases). Per germline, CDR1 SGHNT and CDR2 YYREEE (reference sequence). V was clipped by 4 bases and J by 3 bases, with 10 bases between them. The CDR3 has 13 residues. This chain's CDR3 is CASSPGTHTEAFF. The CDR3 nucleotides read TGTGCCAGCAGCCCTGGGACCCACACTGAAGCTTTCTTT.

This clone has just one count. The chain is built from TRBV18 and TRBJ1-3, with D tentatively TRBD1 (5 bases). The CDR3 is 14 residues long. Germline V CDR1 and CDR2: KGHSH, LQKENI. V was shortened by 0 bases and J by 16 bases, with 19 bases between the two germline ends. The CDR3 reads CASSPPAGGTASYF. The CDR3 DNA is TGTGCCAGCTCACCACCGGCGGGGGGTACCGCGTCGTATTTT.

This chain joins TRBV30 and TRBJ2-1; no firm D call. Per germline, CDR1 GTSNPN and CDR2 SVGIG (reference sequence). This CDR3 has 12 residues. V lost 2 bases, J lost 5 bases, and 7 bases lay in between. The CDR3 is CAWSSLDNEQFF. The CDR3 bases are TGTGCCTGGAGTAGTCTCGACAATGAGCAGTTCTTC.

A single count supports this clone. The chain combines TRBV30 with TRBJ2-3; 11 bases fit TRBD1. This CDR3 comprises 15 residues. Germline loops: CDR1 GTSNPN, CDR2 SVGIG (reference sequence). Trimming at V came to 2 bases and at J to 6 bases, leaving 7 bases not matched to a gene. The CDR3 DNA reads TGTGCCTGGAGTCTTTGGACAGGGGGCTCGGATACGCAGTATTTT. Translating gives CAWSLWTGGSDTQYF.

The rearrangement links TRBV18 to TRBJ2-7; D is tentatively TRBD1 or TRBD2 (5 bases each). Trimming stripped 6 bases from V and 5 bases from J, with 14 bases between. The CDR3 contains 13 residues. Germline CDR1 reads KGHSH; CDR2 reads LQKENI. Here the CDR3 DNA reads TGTGCCAGCTCCCGCCGGGGCGCGAACGAGCAGTACTTC. Amino acid sequence: CASSRRGANEQYF.

In its sample, this clone was seen a few times. This chain uses TRBV28 with TRBJ1-4; the D gene is possibly TRBD1 (6 bases). Germline CDR1 MDHEN, CDR2 SYDVKM. Trimming took 6 bases from V and 7 from J, leaving 9 bases between them. CDR3 size: 12 residues. For the CDR3, the DNA is TGTGCCAGCAGGGGACAAATTGAAAAACTGTTTTTT. This sequence encodes CASRGQIEKLFF.

This chain joins TRBV7-2 and TRBJ2-1; a weak D match, TRBD1 (6 bases). Trimming shortened V by 5 bases and J by 2 bases, and 13 bases separated the two germline ends. The CDR3 runs 15 residues. The germline CDR1 and CDR2 sequences are SGHTA and FQGNSA. The CDR3, as DNA: TGTGCCAGCAGCCCACAATGGGACACCTACAATGAGCAGTTCTTC. Its translation: CASSPQWDTYNEQFF.

The J gene is TRBJ2-1, the V gene TRBV11-2; 7 positions agree with TRBD2. Germline V lookup: CDR1 SGHAT, CDR2 FQNNGV. The CDR3 is 16 amino acids. After removal of 1 base from V and 9 bases from J, the junction contained 12 bases not matched to a gene. This chain's CDR3 is CASSLVGGRANSEQFF. CDR3 sequence (DNA): TGTGCCAGCAGCTTAGTAGGTGGGAGGGCAAATAGTGAGCAGTTCTTC.

The chain is built from TRBV28 and TRBJ2-7, with 9 bases aligning to TRBD1. The length of the CDR3 is 16 residues. Germline trimming cut 7 bases from V and 4 bases from J; bases unmatched to any gene: 14. Germline V gene sequence: CDR1 MDHEN, CDR2 SYDVKM. CDR3 amino acids: CASNHFVTGGRYEQYF. CDR3 DNA: TGTGCCAGCAACCATTTCGTTACAGGGGGCAGGTACGAGCAGTACTTC.

The J gene is TRBJ2-1, the V gene TRBV10-3, with a possible D match to TRBD1 (5 bases). This CDR3 region has 19 residues. Germline V gene data show CDR1 as ENHRY and CDR2 as SYGVKD. The V gene lost 2 bases and the J gene lost 0 bases, with 20 bases spanning the gap. The CDR3 spells CAISEGAPRSSRSYNEQFF. The CDR3 DNA reads TGTGCCATCAGTGAGGGGGCCCCAAGAAGTTCCCGCTCCTACAATGAGCAGTTCTTC.

The V gene is TRBV11-3, the J gene TRBJ2-1; D gene ambiguous. V was pared by 5 bases and J by 3 bases, with 8 bases between. From germline, CDR1 is SGHNT and CDR2 YENEEA. The CDR3 contains 13 residues. The CDR3 region has the DNA TGTGCCAGCAGCCCTGATGGCTACAATGAGCAGTTCTTC. Residues: CASSPDGYNEQFF.

The V gene is TRBV7-2, the J gene TRBJ2-4, with D unclear. Germline-derived CDR1 and CDR2 are SGHTA and FQGNSA. This CDR3 spans 17 amino acids. Trimming pared 6 bases from V and 3 bases from J, leaving 21 bases between. The CDR3 region is CASSPHLSGGSKNIQYF. CDR3 in DNA: TGTGCCAGCAGTCCCCACCTTTCGGGCGGCAGCAAAAACATTCAGTACTTC.

This chain's CDR3 is CASSFLVNTEAFF. The CDR3 DNA reads TGCGCCAGCAGCTTTTTGGTGAACACTGAAGCTTTCTTT. V is TRBV5-1 and J is TRBJ1-1; D is ambiguous. Germline V gene data show CDR1 as SGHRS and CDR2 as YFSETQ. V lost 2 bases to trimming and J lost 0 bases, with 5 bases between them. CDR3 length: 13 amino acids.

The rearrangement uses TRBV5-1 and TRBJ2-7, with D unresolved. Per germline, CDR1 SGHRS and CDR2 YFSETQ. Trimming pared 3 bases from V and 6 bases from J, leaving 7 bases between. There are 11 residues in the CDR3. The CDR3 bases are TGCGCCAGCAGCTATACCGCCGAGCAGTACTTC. This encodes CASSYTAEQYF.

This chain links TRBV11-3 with TRBJ2-7, with no clear D. The V gene lost 6 bases and the J gene lost 2 bases, with 17 bases spanning the gap. The CDR3 spans 15 residues. Germline assignment: CDR1 SGHNT and CDR2 YENEEA. CDR3 sequence: CASSKGAATPYEQYF. The CDR3 DNA is TGTGCCAGCAGTAAAGGCGCCGCCACACCCTACGAGCAGTACTTC.

The V gene is TRBV6-5, the J gene TRBJ1-1; D unclear. V lost 7 bases and J lost 5, with 14 bases in between. This CDR3 spans 13 amino acids. CDR1 is MNHEY and CDR2 is SVGAGI in the germline V gene. The CDR3 sequence is CASKPNMVTEAFF. In DNA, the CDR3 is TGTGCCAGCAAACCAAACATGGTAACTGAAGCTTTCTTT.

This clone occurred once. The chain couples TRBV7-9 to TRBJ2-1; D perhaps matches TRBD1 (6 bases). Germline CDR1 SEHNR, CDR2 FQNEAQ (reference sequence). V lost 5 bases and J lost 3, with 8 bases in between. The CDR3 covers 13 residues. CDR3 amino acids: CASSPQGYNEQFF. Here the CDR3 DNA reads TGTGCCAGCAGCCCACAGGGCTACAATGAGCAGTTCTTC.